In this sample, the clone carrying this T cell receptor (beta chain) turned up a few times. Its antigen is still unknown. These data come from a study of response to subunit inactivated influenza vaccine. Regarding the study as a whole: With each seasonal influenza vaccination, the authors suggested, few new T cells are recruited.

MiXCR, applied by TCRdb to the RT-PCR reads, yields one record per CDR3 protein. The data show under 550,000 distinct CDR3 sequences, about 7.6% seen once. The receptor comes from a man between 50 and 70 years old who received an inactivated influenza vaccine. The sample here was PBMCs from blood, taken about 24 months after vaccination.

CDR3 sequence reads: CATSRELGHNEQFF. The CDR3 nucleotides are TGTGCCACCAGCAGGGAATTGGGCCACAATGAGCAGTTCTTC. This rearrangement joins TRBV15 to TRBJ2-1, with D hard to call. V was trimmed by 3 bases and J by 5 bases, leaving 11 bases between them. Germline CDR1 is LNHNV and CDR2 is YYDKDF (reference sequence). There are 14 residues in the CDR3.